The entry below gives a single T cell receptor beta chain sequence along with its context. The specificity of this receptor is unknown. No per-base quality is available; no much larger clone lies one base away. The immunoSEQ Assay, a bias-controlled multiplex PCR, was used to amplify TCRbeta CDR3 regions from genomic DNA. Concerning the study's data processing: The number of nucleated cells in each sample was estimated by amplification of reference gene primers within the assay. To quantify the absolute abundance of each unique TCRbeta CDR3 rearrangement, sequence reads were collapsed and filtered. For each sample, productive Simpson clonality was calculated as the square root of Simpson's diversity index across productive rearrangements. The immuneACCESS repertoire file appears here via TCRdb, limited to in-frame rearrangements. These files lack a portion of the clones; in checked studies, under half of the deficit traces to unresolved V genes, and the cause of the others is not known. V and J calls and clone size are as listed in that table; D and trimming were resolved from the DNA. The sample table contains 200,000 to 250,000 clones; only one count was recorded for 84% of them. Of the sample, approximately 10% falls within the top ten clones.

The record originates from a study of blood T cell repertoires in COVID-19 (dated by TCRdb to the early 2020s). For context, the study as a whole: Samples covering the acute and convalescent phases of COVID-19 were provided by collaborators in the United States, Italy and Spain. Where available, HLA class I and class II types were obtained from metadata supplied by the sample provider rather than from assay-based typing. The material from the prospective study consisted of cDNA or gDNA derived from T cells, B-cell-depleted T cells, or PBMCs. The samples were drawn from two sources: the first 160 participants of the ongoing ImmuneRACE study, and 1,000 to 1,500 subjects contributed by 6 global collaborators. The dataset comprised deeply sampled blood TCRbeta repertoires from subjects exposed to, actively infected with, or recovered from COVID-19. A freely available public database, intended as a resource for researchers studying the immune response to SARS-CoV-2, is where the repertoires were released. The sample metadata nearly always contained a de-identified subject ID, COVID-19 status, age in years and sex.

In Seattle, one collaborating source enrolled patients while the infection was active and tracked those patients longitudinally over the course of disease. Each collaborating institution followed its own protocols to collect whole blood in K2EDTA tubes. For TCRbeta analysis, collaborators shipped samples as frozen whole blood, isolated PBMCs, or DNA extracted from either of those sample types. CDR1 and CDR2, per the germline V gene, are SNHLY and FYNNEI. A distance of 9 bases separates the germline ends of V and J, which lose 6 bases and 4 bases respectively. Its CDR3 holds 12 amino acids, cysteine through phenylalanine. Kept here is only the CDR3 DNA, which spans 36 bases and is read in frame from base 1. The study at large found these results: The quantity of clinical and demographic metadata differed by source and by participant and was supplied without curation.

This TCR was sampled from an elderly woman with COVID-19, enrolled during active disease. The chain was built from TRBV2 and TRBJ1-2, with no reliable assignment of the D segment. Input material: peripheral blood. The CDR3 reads CASRGGLYGYTF. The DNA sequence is TGTGCCAGCAGAGGAGGCCTCTATGGCTACACCTTC.